The 27 T cell receptor beta chains below come from one sample, sequenced in a study of blood T cell repertoires in COVID-19. Sequencing was performed with immunoSEQ multiplex PCR; in TCRdb, only in-frame clones are kept and a portion is missing. Altogether tens of thousands of clones are present, just over 90% being singletons, with the ten largest covering roughly 6.2%. Material for sequencing was peripheral blood. The receptors shown here come from a man between 40 and 49 years old with acute or convalescent COVID-19.

A remark on this clone: The junction differs from germline at one of its ends, possibly a read error. V is TRBV3-1 (or the pseudogene TRBV3-2) and J is TRBJ2-7; possibly TRBD2 for D (5 bases). This CDR3 region has 16 residues. The germline CDR1 and CDR2 sequences are LGHDT and YNNKEL (reference sequence). For the CDR3, the DNA is TGTGCCAGCAGCCAAGATGCTCTAGCCTTCTCCTCCGAGCAGTACTTC. It specifies CASSQDALAFSSEQYF.

The chain uses TRBV2 and TRBJ1-5; a weak D match, TRBD1 (6 bases). Deletions cut 5 bases from V and 1 base from J, with 12 bases between. This CDR3 contains 15 residues. Germline V gene lookup returns CDR1 SNHLY and CDR2 FYNNEI. The DNA of the CDR3 is TGTGCCAGCAGTTCCCCAGGGGTGAGCAATCAGCCCCAGCATTTT. Residues: CASSSPGVSNQPQHF. Based on the CDR3 plus reference TRBV2 and TRBJ1-5, the full variable domain is EPEVTQTPSHQVTQMGQEVILRCVPISNHLYFYWYRQILGQKVEFLVSFYNNEISEKSEIFDDQFSVERPDGSNFTLKIRSTKLEDSAMYFCASSSPGVSNQPQHFGDGTRLSIL.

The chain recombines TRBV19 with TRBJ1-3, with TRBD1 matching 7 bases. CDR3 length: 16 residues. In germline, CDR1 is LNHDA, CDR2 SQIVND (reference sequence). The V and J ends lost 4 bases and 0 bases, in that order; junction bases with no gene match: 6. The CDR3 DNA follows: TGTGCCAGTAGTAGGGGACAGTTAAGCTCTGGAAACACCATATATTTT. Translating it yields CASSRGQLSSGNTIYF.

V is TRBV29-1 and J is TRBJ1-1; no firm D call. Germline CDR1 is SQVTM and CDR2 is ANQGSEA. The V end was cut by 4 bases, the J end by 4 bases, with 10 bases between. The CDR3 loop spans 12 amino acids. In DNA form, the CDR3 reads TGCAGCGTTGGTTCGGGGATCACTGAAGCTTTCTTT. It specifies CSVGSGITEAFF.

In nucleotides, the CDR3 is TGTGCCAGCCGAACTTTGATAACCACCGGGGAGCTGTTTTTT. Protein product: CASRTLITTGELFF. The chain recombines TRBV6-5 with TRBJ2-2; D is unclear. The CDR3 covers 14 residues. In germline, CDR1 is MNHEY, CDR2 SVGAGI. The V end lost 8 bases, the J end lost 4 bases, and 14 bases lay between the germline ends.

The chain has TRBV24-1 and TRBJ2-1; TRBD1 agrees at 11 bases. Trimming cost V 2 bases and J 9 bases; bases outside gene matches: 14. Germline V lookup: CDR1 KGHDR, CDR2 SFDVKD. The CDR3 is 18 residues long. The CDR3 region has the DNA TGTGCCACCAGTGATTCCTGGGACAGGGGGGGGTCAAGAGGTGAGCAGTTCTTC. Translated: CATSDSWDRGGSRGEQFF.

This rearrangement joins TRBV30 to TRBJ1-2, with a tentative D call TRBD1 (6 bases). The V end was cut by 4 bases, the J end by 4 bases, with 19 bases between. Germline V CDR1 and CDR2: GTSNPN, SVGIG (reference sequence). There are 15 residues in the CDR3. The CDR3: CAWTTGLGGLYGYTF. CDR3 bases: TGTGCCTGGACCACAGGGTTAGGTGGCCTCTATGGCTACACCTTC.

This chain joins TRBV6-5 and TRBJ1-5; no clear D. Trimming pared 5 bases from V and 0 bases from J, leaving 8 bases between. This CDR3 comprises 14 residues. CDR1 MNHEY and CDR2 SVGAGI come from the germline V gene. CDR3 in amino acids: CASSLSNSNQPQHF. In DNA form, the CDR3 reads TGTGCCAGCAGTCTTAGCAATAGCAATCAGCCCCAGCATTTT.

The gene calls are TRBV18 and TRBJ2-7; possible D gene TRBD2, 5 bases. The CDR3 extends over 12 amino acids. The germline V gene has CDR1 KGHSH and CDR2 LQKENI. Trimming left V 8 bases short and J 3 bases short, with 11 bases between. CDR3 protein: CASNTAGYEQYF. As DNA, the CDR3 is TGTGCCAGCAACACCGCGGGCTACGAGCAGTACTTC. Full variable domain (remainder filled in from reference TRBV18 and TRBJ2-7): NAGVMQNPRHLVRRRGQEARLRCSPMKGHSHVYWYRQLPEEGLKFMVYLQKENIIDESGMPKERFSAEFPKEGPSILRIQQVVRGDSAAYFCASNTAGYEQYFGPGTRLTVT.

V is TRBV5-1 and J is TRBJ2-1; TRBD1 agrees at 8 bases. CDR3 length equals 16 residues. Germline loops: CDR1 SGHRS, CDR2 YFSETQ. V dropped 4 bases and J dropped 4; count of bases not matched to a gene: 10. The CDR3 sequence: CASSRMTGAQYNEQFF. CDR3 DNA: TGCGCCAGCAGCCGCATGACAGGGGCCCAATACAATGAGCAGTTCTTC. Variable domain in full (rest from reference TRBV5-1 and TRBJ2-1): KAGVTQTPRYLIKTRGQQVTLSCSPISGHRSVSWYQQTPGQGLQFLFEYFSETQRNKGNFPGRFSGRQFSNSRSEMNVSTLELGDSALYLCASSRMTGAQYNEQFFGPGTRLTVL.

The chain combines TRBV7-3 with TRBJ1-5; the match to TRBD1 covers 9 bases. The CDR3 extends over 18 amino acids. The V and J ends lost 5 bases and 3 bases, in that order; junction bases with no gene match: 14. In germline, CDR1 is SGHTA, CDR2 FQGTGA. The CDR3 loop is CASSPSGTGSVVNQPQHF. CDR3 nucleotide sequence: TGTGCCAGCAGCCCCTCCGGGACAGGGAGTGTCGTCAATCAGCCCCAGCATTTT.

J is TRBJ1-2 and V is TRBV27; 7 bases align to TRBD1. This CDR3 region has 15 residues. V shed 3 bases, J shed 1 base, and the junction held 5 bases outside the gene matches. CDR1 is MNHEY, CDR2 SMNVEV, per germline (reference sequence). CDR3 loop: CASSFLRDSNYGYTF. In DNA, the CDR3 is TGTGCCAGCAGTTTCCTACGGGACAGTAACTATGGCTACACCTTC.

The V and J genes are TRBV12-3 or TRBV12-4 and TRBJ2-7, with a possible D match to TRBD1 (6 bases). This CDR3 comprises 12 residues. Trimming took off 5 bases at V and 3 bases at J, with 8 bases between the two ends. The CDR3 loop is CASSPQGYEQYF. The DNA for the CDR3 is TGTGCCAGCAGTCCACAGGGCTACGAGCAGTACTTC.

The rearrangement links TRBV4-1 to TRBJ2-7, with 8 bases that match TRBD2. After removal of 3 bases from V and 2 bases from J, the junction contained 12 bases not matched to a gene. CDR1 and CDR2 from the germline V gene are MGHRA and YSYEKL. The CDR3 sequence is 17 residues long. CDR3 nucleotide sequence: TGCGCCAGCAGCCAGGCCCCCCTAGCGGGTGATACCTACGAGCAGTACTTC. It codes for CASSQAPLAGDTYEQYF.

The chain recombines TRBV3-1 (or the pseudogene TRBV3-2) with TRBJ1-2; no definite D call. Trimming shortened V by 2 bases and J by 7 bases, and 14 bases separated the two germline ends. The CDR3 extends over 14 amino acids. CDR1 is LGHDT, CDR2 YNNKEL, per germline (reference sequence). The DNA for the CDR3 is TGTGCCAGCAGCCAACGGAACGTGGCGGGTGGCTACACCTTC. Its translation is CASSQRNVAGGYTF.

V gene TRBV5-5 combines with J gene TRBJ1-4, with D unclear. The CDR3 is made up of 13 amino acids. Trimming removed 1 base at V and 4 bases at J, with 5 bases between. Looked up from germline, CDR1 is SGHKS and CDR2 is YYEKEE (reference sequence). CDR3 DNA: TGTGCCAGCAGCTTGAATCTTAATGAAAAACTGTTTTTT. Its translation: CASSLNLNEKLFF.

The chain couples TRBV19 to TRBJ1-6; 9 bases fit TRBD1. The CDR3 loop spans 14 amino acids. After removal of 5 bases from V and 8 bases from J, the junction contained 4 bases not matched to a gene. Germline V lookup: CDR1 LNHDA, CDR2 SQIVND (reference sequence). CDR3 residues: CASSPTGGDSPLHF. CDR3 coding DNA: TGTGCCAGTAGTCCGACAGGGGGGGATTCACCCCTCCACTTT.

This clone has a single count. The rearrangement joins TRBV19 to TRBJ2-5; 9 bases match TRBD1. Germline trimming cut 8 bases from V and 5 bases from J; bases unmatched to any gene: 12. Germline assignment: CDR1 LNHDA and CDR2 SQIVND (reference sequence). The CDR3 extends over 15 amino acids. The CDR3 is CASSRTGAMGETQYF. CDR3 DNA: TGTGCCAGTTCACGGACAGGGGCCATGGGGGAGACCCAGTACTTC.

The chain carries TRBV5-4 and TRBJ1-1; 7 bases match TRBD1. CDR1 is SGHNT and CDR2 is YYREEE in the germline V gene (reference sequence). This CDR3 region has 14 residues. Trimming cost V 8 bases and J 3 bases; bases outside gene matches: 10. The CDR3 DNA reads TGTGCCAGTCTCCGTGGGCAGGGGGACACTGAAGCTTTCTTT. Translated, it gives CASLRGQGDTEAFF.

This chain joins TRBV3-1 (or the pseudogene TRBV3-2) and TRBJ2-3; D possibly corresponds to TRBD2 (5 bases). V lost 1 base and J lost 8, with 7 bases in between. The CDR3 is 12 residues long. Germline V gene data show CDR1 as LGHDT and CDR2 as YNNKEL (reference sequence). The CDR3 DNA reads TGTGCCAGCAGCCAAGCTGGAGGTACGCAGTATTTT. Protein sequence: CASSQAGGTQYF.

V is TRBV29-1 and J is TRBJ1-2; D remains unclear. The V gene's germline CDR1 is SQVTM and CDR2 ANQGSEA. Trimming removed 8 bases from V and 3 bases from J, with 16 bases in between. CDR3 size: 13 residues. CDR3 sequence reads: CSSRHQEDYGYTF. The CDR3 coding sequence is TGCAGCTCCCGACACCAAGAAGACTATGGCTACACCTTC. The full variable domain, its missing parts supplied by reference TRBV29-1 and TRBJ1-2, is SAVISQKPSRDICQRGTSLTIQCQVDSQVTMMFWYRQQPGQSLTLIATANQGSEATYESGFVIDKFPISRPNLTFSTLTVSNMSPEDSSIYLCSSRHQEDYGYTFGSGTRLTVV.

This chain joins TRBV6-5 and TRBJ2-5, with TRBD2 as a possible D gene (5 bases). Germline V gene data show CDR1 as MNHEY and CDR2 as SVGAGI. V lost 0 bases and J lost 1, with 9 bases in between. This CDR3 spans 15 amino acids. The CDR3 coding sequence is TGTGCCAGCAGTTACTCGAGCGGTATCCAAGAGACCCAGTACTTC. This encodes CASSYSSGIQETQYF.

The chain has TRBV19 and TRBJ1-1; the D is unclear. Germline V gives CDR1 LNHDA, CDR2 SQIVND (reference sequence). Deletions cut 8 bases from V and 1 base from J, with 11 bases between. This CDR3 is 13 amino acids long. CDR3 DNA sequence: TGTGCCAGTCTTAATGTCCGGAACACTGAAGCTTTCTTT. Encoded protein: CASLNVRNTEAFF. The entire variable domain, with the rest obtained from reference TRBV19 and TRBJ1-1, is as follows: DGGITQSPKYLFRKEGQNVTLSCEQNLNHDAMYWYRQDPGQGLRLIYYSQIVNDFQKGDIAEGYSVSREKKESFPLTVTSAQKNPTAFYLCASLNVRNTEAFFGQGTRLTVV.

This chain connects TRBV6-5 to TRBJ1-6; D gene unclear. Trimming left V 5 bases short and J 9 bases short, with 17 bases between. In germline, CDR1 is MNHEY, CDR2 SVGAGI. This CDR3 has 15 residues. CDR3 loop: CASSPRPAAGSPLHF. The CDR3 nucleotides read TGTGCCAGCAGTCCCCGGCCTGCCGCGGGTTCACCCCTCCACTTT.

This clone was counted once. The V call is TRBV3-1 (or the pseudogene TRBV3-2), the J call TRBJ1-4; 7 bases are a match to TRBD1. The length of the CDR3 is 14 residues. V lost 2 bases and J lost 8; bases outside the gene matches: 5. Germline CDR1 and CDR2: LGHDT and YNNKEL (reference sequence). The CDR3: CASSQRTGEEKLFF. The CDR3 DNA reads TGTGCCAGCAGCCAACGGACAGGAGAAGAAAAACTGTTTTTT.

This rearrangement joins TRBV19 to TRBJ1-5, with TRBD1 matching over 7 bases. V shed 3 bases, J shed 1 base, and the junction held 0 bases outside the gene matches. From germline, CDR1 is LNHDA and CDR2 SQIVND (reference sequence). The CDR3 runs to 14 residues. The CDR3 here is CASSMTGSNQPQHF. In DNA form, the CDR3 reads TGTGCCAGTAGTATGACAGGGAGCAATCAGCCCCAGCATTTT.

J is TRBJ1-4 and V is TRBV28; 10 positions match TRBD1. The CDR3 extends over 16 amino acids. Germline values: CDR1 MDHEN, CDR2 SYDVKM. With 2 bases clipped from V and 8 bases from J, the junction kept 8 bases outside the gene matches. CDR3 DNA sequence: TGTGCCAGCAGTTTACAGGGGACAGGGGTGTTAGAAAAACTGTTTTTT. The encoded protein is CASSLQGTGVLEKLFF.